This is a list of T cell receptor beta chains from one sample in a study of blood T cell repertoires in COVID-19. TCRdb's table, derived via immunoSEQ multiplex PCR, lists solely in-frame clones and lacks some. Here the sample spans about 42,000 clones, around 94% being singletons. The source material was peripheral blood. These TCRs come from a man aged 50 to 59 with active COVID-19. Each CDR3 is given with its conserved first and last residue. The D gene is left open where the match is weak. Some rows have no size entry. The others give once, few or many, or a class for an expanded clone.

clone_size | j_call | v_call | d_call | cdr3_nt | cdr3_aa
- | TRBJ2-5 | TRBV11-3 | TRBD2 | TGTGCCAGCAGCCGCGGGACTAGCGGGAGACAGGAGACCCAGTACTTC | CASSRGTSGRQETQYF
- | TRBJ2-5 | TRBV4-2 | - | TGTGCCAGCAGCTCAGGACTACAAGAGACCCAGTACTTC | CASSSGLQETQYF
- | TRBJ2-4 | TRBV11-2 | - | TGTGCCAGCAGCTTTCCCCCCCTAGCCAAAAACATTCAGTACTTC | CASSFPPLAKNIQYF
few | TRBJ2-5 | TRBV5-1 | - | TGCGCCAGCAGGATAGGGGGGGAGCGGTGGGAGACCCAGTACTTC | CASRIGGERWETQYF
- | TRBJ1-1 | TRBV5-6 | - | TGTGCCAGCAGCTTGGATTCGTTAACTGAAGCTTTCTTT | CASSLDSLTEAFF
- | TRBJ2-1 | TRBV7-3 | - | TGTGCCAGCAGCTTAACAGGGGGAAGGGGAAATGAGCAGTTCTTC | CASSLTGGRGNEQFF
- | TRBJ1-6 | TRBV28 | TRBD1 | TGTGCCAGCAGACAGGGACAGACAAATTCACCCCTCCACTTT | CASRQGQTNSPLHF
- | TRBJ1-6 | TRBV24-1 | TRBD1 | TGTGCCACCAGTGCAACAGGGGGGGGAAATTCACCCCTCCACTTT | CATSATGGGNSPLHF
- | TRBJ1-2 | TRBV6-1 | - | TGTGCCAGCAGTGAAGTACCCCTCGTCGGGGTTAAAGGCTACACCTTC | CASSEVPLVGVKGYTF
- | TRBJ2-1 | TRBV18 | - | TGTGCCAGCTCGTTACAGGAGGGGGCCTTAAATGAGCAGTTCTTC | CASSLQEGALNEQFF
- | TRBJ2-3 | TRBV28 | TRBD2 | TGTGCCAGCAGAGATCCTAGCGGGAGGGCCCTGGATACGCAGTATTTT | CASRDPSGRALDTQYF
- | TRBJ2-1 | TRBV28 | TRBD1 | TGTGCCAGCAGTTTACAGGGGGTCGAATACAATGAGCAGTTCTTC | CASSLQGVEYNEQFF
- | TRBJ1-1 | TRBV21-1 | - | TGTGCCACCCTGTTGGCTTCCCGGGACAGGAAGTACATGAACACTGAAGCTTTCTTT | CATLLASRDRKYMNTEAFF
- | TRBJ1-1 | TRBV19 | TRBD1 | TGTGCCAGCGAGACAGGGGGCCCCGGTGGGATCACTGAAGCTTTCTTT | CASETGGPGGITEAFF
- | TRBJ1-1 | TRBV6-6 | - | TGTGCCAGCAGTTACTCGTGGGAAGTAGCGGCTTTCTTT | CASSYSWEVAAFF
- | TRBJ2-1 | TRBV21-1 | - | TGTGCCAGCAGCACCGACGGACTAGCCGACAATGAGCAGTTCTTC | CASSTDGLADNEQFF
- | TRBJ1-4 | TRBV14 | TRBD1 | TGTGCCAGCAGCCACACTACAGGGGGCAGAGGAACTAATGAAAAACTGTTTTTT | CASSHTTGGRGTNEKLFF
- | TRBJ1-5 | TRBV29-1 | - | TGCAGCGTTGTGATGGGGGGGGGTCAGCCCCAGCATTTT | CSVVMGGGQPQHF
- | TRBJ2-2 | TRBV7-6 | - | TGTGCCGGCAGCCCACTCCGGAAGGCTACGGGCACCGGGGAGCTGTTTTTT | CAGSPLRKATGTGELFF
few | TRBJ2-3 | TRBV28 | - | TGTGCCAGCAGCTCCCTAGGGGCTGGCACAGATACGCAGTATTTT | CASSSLGAGTDTQYF
few | TRBJ2-7 | TRBV28 | - | TGTGCCAGCACGGAGGGAATCGAGCAGTACTTC | CASTEGIEQYF
- | TRBJ2-1 | TRBV6-5 | TRBD2 | TGTGCCAGCAGTCTACTAGCGGGAGTATCGAATGAGCAGTTCTTC | CASSLLAGVSNEQFF
- | TRBJ2-7 | TRBV19 | - | TGTGCCAGTAGTATGGGCCACTCCTACGAGCAGTACTTC | CASSMGHSYEQYF
- | TRBJ1-6 | TRBV28 | - | TGTGCCAGCAGTTTGGACACAAATAATTCACCCCTCCACTTT | CASSLDTNNSPLHF
once | TRBJ1-2 | TRBV28 | - | TGTGCCAGCAGTTCCATCCCAGGTGGCTACACCTTC | CASSSIPGGYTF
once | TRBJ2-7 | TRBV11-2 | - | TGTGCCAGCAGCTTAGGTCGGGGGGCATCGTACGAGCAGTACTTC | CASSLGRGASYEQYF
- | TRBJ1-4 | TRBV18 | - | TGTGCCAGCTCTCGGACACTTACAACTAATGAAAAACTGTTTTTT | CASSRTLTTNEKLFF
- | TRBJ2-5 | TRBV6-5 | TRBD1 | TGTGCCAGCAGCTACCGGGACAGGGTGCGAGAGACCCAGTACTTC | CASSYRDRVRETQYF
once | TRBJ2-3 | TRBV27 | TRBD1 | TGTGCCAGCAGTCCGCAACAGGGGGCCACAGATACGCAGTATTTT | CASSPQQGATDTQYF
- | TRBJ2-5 | TRBV30 | TRBD1 | TGTGCCTGGAGCTCTTTTGGGACAGGGGTCCGGTCGGCAGAGACCCAGTACTTC | CAWSSFGTGVRSAETQYF
- | TRBJ2-7 | TRBV5-5 | - | TGTGCCAGCAGCTTGCGGACAACCGCCTCCTACGAGCAGTACTTC | CASSLRTTASYEQYF
- | TRBJ2-2 | TRBV3-1/TRBV3-2 | TRBD2 | TGTGCCAGCAGCCAAGGTTTTAGCGGGACCGGGGAGCTGTTTTTT | CASSQGFSGTGELFF
once | TRBJ1-1 | TRBV11-2 | TRBD1 | TGTGCCAGCAGTGTGATCAGGGGGACTTCTGAAGCTTTCTTT | CASSVIRGTSEAFF
- | TRBJ2-2 | TRBV7-8 | - | TGTGCCAGCAGCATAAGACTGGTCACCGGGGAGCTGTTTTTT | CASSIRLVTGELFF
- | TRBJ2-7 | TRBV29-1 | TRBD1 | TGCAGCGTTGTCGACCGGGACAGGGGCCTTAACGAGCAGTACTTC | CSVVDRDRGLNEQYF
- | TRBJ1-3 | TRBV9 | - | TGTGCCAGCAGCGTACAAAGCAACTCTGGAAACACCATATATTTT | CASSVQSNSGNTIYF